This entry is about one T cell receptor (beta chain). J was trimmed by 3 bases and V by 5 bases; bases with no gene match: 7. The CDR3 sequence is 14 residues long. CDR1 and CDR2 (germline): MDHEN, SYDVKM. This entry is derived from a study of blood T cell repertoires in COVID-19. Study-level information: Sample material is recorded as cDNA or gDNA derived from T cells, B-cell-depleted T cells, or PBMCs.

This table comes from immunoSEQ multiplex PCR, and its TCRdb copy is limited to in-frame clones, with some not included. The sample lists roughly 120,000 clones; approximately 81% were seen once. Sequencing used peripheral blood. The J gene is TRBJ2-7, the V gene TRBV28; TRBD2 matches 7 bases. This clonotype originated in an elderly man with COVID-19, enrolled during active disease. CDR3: CASSIGTKYYEQYF. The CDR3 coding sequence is TGTGCCAGCAGTATTGGGACTAAATACTACGAGCAGTACTTC.